Presented here are 16 T cell receptor beta chains from one specimen sequenced in a study of a mutant IDH1 vaccine in newly diagnosed glioma. Which antigens these TCRs recognize remains unknown. Time point: week 11, during vaccination. Every vaccine dose comprised 300 ug of mutant IDH1 20-mer peptide plus topical imiquimod. Produced via immunoSEQ multiplex PCR; TCRdb's table is partial and in-frame only. The data hold roughly 130,000 clones, with around 77% observed a single time. This material consisted of PBMCs, taken from a glioma patient whose treatment included an IDH1 peptide vaccine. The receptor set was obtained from a middle-aged man with glioma.

This rearrangement joins TRBV10-3 to TRBJ2-1; 7 positions match TRBD2. V shed 2 bases, J shed 1 base, and the junction held 8 bases outside the gene matches. The CDR3 is 17 amino acids. Germline V lookup: CDR1 ENHRY, CDR2 SYGVKD. CDR3 bases: TGTGCCATCAGTGAGGAGGCTAGCGGACCTTCCTACAATGAGCAGTTCTTC. Protein sequence: CAISEEASGPSYNEQFF.

This sequence joins TRBV4-1 and TRBJ2-5; a possible D gene is TRBD2 (5 bases). Germline CDR1 is MGHRA and CDR2 is YSYEKL. The length of the CDR3 is 13 residues. Trimming removed 2 bases from V and 11 bases from J, with 15 bases in between. This CDR3 reads CASSQSSLREQYF. The CDR3 coding sequence is TGCGCCAGCAGCCAAAGCTCGCTAAGGGAGCAGTACTTC.

This clone was found a few times. The chain is built from TRBV5-6 and TRBJ1-5; no reliable D call. This CDR3 region has 15 residues. Germline loops: CDR1 SGHDT, CDR2 YYEEEE. Trimming pared 3 bases from V and 6 bases from J, leaving 16 bases between. In DNA, the CDR3 is TGTGCCAGCAGCTCCTGGGGAGCCGGCCCTCAGCCCCAGCATTTT. This encodes CASSSWGAGPQPQHF.

The V gene is TRBV7-2, the J gene TRBJ1-2, with D possibly being TRBD1 (5 bases). Trimming removed 5 bases from V and 8 bases from J, with 12 bases in between. Germline values: CDR1 SGHTA, CDR2 FQGNSA. The CDR3 has 12 amino acids. The CDR3 sequence: CASSPHGDGYTF. CDR3 nucleotide sequence: TGTGCCAGCAGCCCCCACGGGGACGGCTACACCTTC.

This clone has only a few counts. The CDR3 loop reads CASSLASGSSGGSGYEQYF. In DNA, the CDR3 is TGCGCCAGCAGCCTAGCTTCGGGGTCCAGCGGCGGGAGTGGATACGAGCAGTACTTC. The rearrangement joins TRBV4-3 to TRBJ2-7, with 7 bases identical to TRBD2. V gave up 4 bases and J gave up 4 bases; unmatched junction bases: 22. The CDR3 is 19 amino acids. Germline CDR1 LGHNA, CDR2 YSLEER.

V usage is TRBV7-2 and J usage is TRBJ2-5; D remains unclear. V gave up 0 bases and J gave up 2 bases, with 10 bases separating them. Germline CDR1 SGHTA, CDR2 FQGNSA. The CDR3 length is 15 residues. This CDR3 reads CASSLAPALQETQYF. CDR3 in DNA: TGTGCCAGCAGCTTAGCTCCGGCTCTTCAAGAGACCCAGTACTTC.

A few counts support this clone. V is TRBV11-2 and J is TRBJ1-1; no clear D. V was pared by 0 bases and J by 3 bases, with 5 bases between. The CDR3 contains 13 residues. Germline V gives CDR1 SGHAT, CDR2 FQNNGV. CDR3: CASSLDTDTEAFF. CDR3 DNA sequence: TGTGCCAGCAGCTTAGACACCGACACTGAAGCTTTCTTT.

The chain carries TRBV7-2 and TRBJ2-1; 7 bases map to TRBD2. This CDR3 contains 14 residues. With V trimmed by 2 bases and J by 8 bases, 6 bases remained unmatched. Germline assignment: CDR1 SGHTA and CDR2 FQGNSA. CDR3 region: CASSLPFGRDEQFF. CDR3 sequence (DNA): TGTGCCAGCAGCTTACCGTTTGGGAGGGATGAGCAGTTCTTC.

This chain uses TRBV7-9 with TRBJ2-1, with D maybe TRBD2 (6 bases). The CDR3 consists of 17 residues. Germline lookup yields CDR1 SEHNR and CDR2 FQNEAQ (reference sequence). V lost 3 bases, J lost 4 bases, and 19 bases lay in between. The CDR3 here is CASSFTGQRGRYNEQFF. The DNA for the CDR3 is TGTGCCAGCAGCTTTACGGGCCAGCGAGGGAGGTACAATGAGCAGTTCTTC.

This sequence joins TRBV27 and TRBJ2-1; TRBD2 matches at 7 bases. CDR3 size: 15 residues. V was pared by 0 bases and J by 5 bases, with 4 bases of the junction left unmatched. Germline CDR1 MNHEY, CDR2 SMNVEV (reference sequence). The CDR3 loop reads CASSLSRLADNEQFF. The CDR3 nucleotides read TGTGCCAGCAGTTTATCCAGGCTAGCGGACAATGAGCAGTTCTTC.

Note on this clone: This same CDR3 is encoded by further DNA sequences in the sample. The chain combines TRBV19 with TRBJ1-1; D remains ambiguous. CDR3 size: 13 residues. The V end was cut by 2 bases, the J end by 2 bases, with 6 bases between. Germline values: CDR1 LNHDA, CDR2 SQIVND (reference sequence). As DNA, the CDR3 is TGTGCCAGTAGTATAAGCGGAAACACTGAAGCTTTCTTT. It specifies CASSISGNTEAFF.

This clone was picked up a small number of times. The chain uses TRBV27 and TRBJ1-5; no clear D. The CDR3 length is 13 residues. Germline-derived CDR1 and CDR2 are MNHEY and SMNVEV (reference sequence). Trimming removed 3 bases at V and 9 bases at J, with 12 bases between. CDR3 sequence reads: CASSLGRARPQHF. CDR3 nucleotide sequence: TGTGCCAGCAGTTTGGGTAGGGCAAGGCCCCAGCATTTT.

The chain recombines TRBV29-1 with TRBJ2-3; a possible D gene is TRBD1 (6 bases). CDR1 is SQVTM and CDR2 is ANQGSEA in the germline V gene. V was shortened by 5 bases and J by 1 base, with 16 bases between the two germline ends. The CDR3 has 15 amino acids. The CDR3 sequence is CSVSTGLSRTDTQYF. CDR3 in DNA: TGCAGCGTTTCAACAGGGCTTTCCCGCACAGATACGCAGTATTTT.

This clone was seen a single time. DNA for the CDR3: TGTGCCAGCAGTTACGGGACCGGGCGGGGCTACACCTTC. Its protein is CASSYGTGRGYTF. This chain joins TRBV6-5 and TRBJ1-2; D is possibly TRBD1 (5 bases). This CDR3 has 13 residues. Trimming took 2 bases from V and 8 from J, leaving 12 bases between them. The germline V gene has CDR1 MNHEY and CDR2 SVGAGI.

The table lists this clone with a count of one. The genes are TRBV19 and TRBJ2-1; D ambiguous. The length of the CDR3 is 16 residues. Trimming left V 4 bases short and J 14 bases short, with 27 bases between. CDR1 and CDR2 (germline): LNHDA, SQIVND (reference sequence). The DNA for the CDR3 is TGTGCCAGTAGTACGGTAATCGGGTCGCGGACGCCACAAGAGTTCTTC. Protein sequence: CASSTVIGSRTPQEFF.

The chain recombines TRBV29-1 with TRBJ2-5, with 9 bases lining up with TRBD1. Matching the DNA end better, TRBJ2-7 makes the J call doubtful. This CDR3 contains 15 residues. CDR1 and CDR2 from the germline V gene are SQVTM and ANQGSEA. The chain's CDR3 is CSVEDRGTGFSEQYF. The CDR3 nucleotides are TGCAGCGTTGAAGATCGGGGGACAGGGTTCTCCGAGCAGTACTTC.